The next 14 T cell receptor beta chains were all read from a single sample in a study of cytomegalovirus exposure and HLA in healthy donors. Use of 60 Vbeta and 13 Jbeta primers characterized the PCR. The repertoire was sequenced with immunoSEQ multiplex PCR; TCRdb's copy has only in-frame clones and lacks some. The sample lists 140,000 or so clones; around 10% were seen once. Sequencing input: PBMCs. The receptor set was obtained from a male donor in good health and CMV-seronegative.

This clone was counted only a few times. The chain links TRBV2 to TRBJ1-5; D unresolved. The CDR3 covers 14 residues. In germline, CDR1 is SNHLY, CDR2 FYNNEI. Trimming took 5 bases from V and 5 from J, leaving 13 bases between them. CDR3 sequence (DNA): TGTGCCAGCAGTCCCCAGACTCGCGATCAGCCCCAGCATTTT. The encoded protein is CASSPQTRDQPQHF.

The CDR3 DNA sequence: TGTGCCTGGAGTGTACAGGGCCGGTCCCGGGCCCAGCATTTT. It specifies CAWSVQGRSRAQHF. The rearrangement uses TRBV30 and TRBJ1-5, with D possibly TRBD1 on 6 matching bases. Deletions cut 0 bases from V and 11 bases from J, with 17 bases between. This CDR3 has 14 amino acids. Germline V gene data show CDR1 as GTSNPN and CDR2 as SVGIG (reference sequence).

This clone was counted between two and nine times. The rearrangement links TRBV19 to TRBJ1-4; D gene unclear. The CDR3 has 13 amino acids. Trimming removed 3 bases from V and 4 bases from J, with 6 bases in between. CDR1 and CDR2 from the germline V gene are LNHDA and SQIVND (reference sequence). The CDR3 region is CASSIRVNEKLFF. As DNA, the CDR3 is TGTGCCAGTAGTATCCGGGTTAATGAAAAACTGTTTTTT. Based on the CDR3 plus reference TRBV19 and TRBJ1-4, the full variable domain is DGGITQSPKYLFRKEGQNVTLSCEQNLNHDAMYWYRQDPGQGLRLIYYSQIVNDFQKGDIAEGYSVSREKKESFPLTVTSAQKNPTAFYLCASSIRVNEKLFFGSGTQLSVL.

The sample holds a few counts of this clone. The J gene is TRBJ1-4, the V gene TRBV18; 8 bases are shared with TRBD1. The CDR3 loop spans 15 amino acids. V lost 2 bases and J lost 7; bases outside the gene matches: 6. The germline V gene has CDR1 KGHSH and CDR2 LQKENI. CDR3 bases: TGTGCCAGCTCACCAGAGACAGGGGTGGTTGAAAAACTGTTTTTT. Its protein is CASSPETGVVEKLFF.

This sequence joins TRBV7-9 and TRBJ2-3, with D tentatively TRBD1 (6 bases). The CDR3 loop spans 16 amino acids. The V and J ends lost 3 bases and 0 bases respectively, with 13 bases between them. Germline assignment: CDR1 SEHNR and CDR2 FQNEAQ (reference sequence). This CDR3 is CASSFRDRPSTDTQYF. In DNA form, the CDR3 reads TGTGCCAGCAGCTTTCGAGACAGGCCCAGCACAGATACGCAGTATTTT.

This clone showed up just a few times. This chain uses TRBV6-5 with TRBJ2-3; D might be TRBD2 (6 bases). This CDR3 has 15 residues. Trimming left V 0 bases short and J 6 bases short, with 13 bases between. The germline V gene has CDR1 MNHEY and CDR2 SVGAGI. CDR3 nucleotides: TGTGCCAGCAGTTACTCGTTACCTCGGGGGGATACGCAGTATTTT. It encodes CASSYSLPRGDTQYF.

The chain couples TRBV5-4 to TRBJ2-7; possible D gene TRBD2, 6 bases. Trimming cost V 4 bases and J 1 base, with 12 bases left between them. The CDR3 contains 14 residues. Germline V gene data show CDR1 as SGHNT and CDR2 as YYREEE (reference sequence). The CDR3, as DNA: TGTGCCAGCAGCCGGGGACTGATATCCTACGAGCAGTACTTC. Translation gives CASSRGLISYEQYF. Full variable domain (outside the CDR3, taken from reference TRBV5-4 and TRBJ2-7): ETGVTQSPTHLIKTRGQQVTLRCSSQSGHNTVSWYQQALGQGPQFIFQYYREEENGRGNFPPRFSGLQFPNYSSELNVNALELDDSALYLCASSRGLISYEQYFGPGTRLTVT.

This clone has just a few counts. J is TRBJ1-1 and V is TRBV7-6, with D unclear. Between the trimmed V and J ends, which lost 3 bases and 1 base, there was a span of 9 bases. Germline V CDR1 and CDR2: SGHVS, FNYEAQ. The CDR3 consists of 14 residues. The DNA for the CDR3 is TGTGCCAGCAGCTTCGAATACTGGAACACTGAAGCTTTCTTT. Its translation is CASSFEYWNTEAFF.

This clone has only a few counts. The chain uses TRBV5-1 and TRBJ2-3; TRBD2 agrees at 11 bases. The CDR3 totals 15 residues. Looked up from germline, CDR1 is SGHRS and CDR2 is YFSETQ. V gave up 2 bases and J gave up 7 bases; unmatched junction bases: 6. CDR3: CASSFVAGGAYTQYF. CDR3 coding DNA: TGCGCCAGCAGCTTTGTAGCGGGAGGGGCATATACGCAGTATTTT.

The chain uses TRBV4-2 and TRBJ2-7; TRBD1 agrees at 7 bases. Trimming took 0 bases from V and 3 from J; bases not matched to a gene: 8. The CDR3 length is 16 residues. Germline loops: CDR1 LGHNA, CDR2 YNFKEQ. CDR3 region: CASSQERGQRFYEQYF. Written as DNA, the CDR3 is TGTGCCAGCAGCCAAGAAAGGGGACAGAGATTCTACGAGCAGTACTTC.

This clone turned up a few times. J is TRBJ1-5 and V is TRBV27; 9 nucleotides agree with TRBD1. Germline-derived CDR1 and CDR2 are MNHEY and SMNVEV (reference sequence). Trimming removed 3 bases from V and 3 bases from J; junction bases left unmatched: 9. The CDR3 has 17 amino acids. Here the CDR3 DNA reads TGTGCCAGCAGTTTGGTAGGGACAGGGCCTATCAATCAGCCCCAGCATTTT. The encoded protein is CASSLVGTGPINQPQHF.

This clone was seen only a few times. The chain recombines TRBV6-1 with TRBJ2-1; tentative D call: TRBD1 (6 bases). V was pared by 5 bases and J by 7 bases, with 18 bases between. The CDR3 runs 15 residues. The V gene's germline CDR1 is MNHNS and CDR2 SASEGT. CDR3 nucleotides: TGTGCCAGCAGTCCCCCGGCAGGGGTGGGGAATGAGCAGTTCTTC. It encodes CASSPPAGVGNEQFF.

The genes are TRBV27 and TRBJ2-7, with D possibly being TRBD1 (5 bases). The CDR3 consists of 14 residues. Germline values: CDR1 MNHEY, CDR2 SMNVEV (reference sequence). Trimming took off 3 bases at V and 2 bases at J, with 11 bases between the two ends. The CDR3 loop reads CASSLAGIPYEQYF. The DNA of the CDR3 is TGTGCCAGCAGTTTGGCAGGGATTCCCTACGAGCAGTACTTC.

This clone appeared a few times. The CDR3 nucleotides are TGTGCCTGGAGTGCCAGGGGGGTGAGCAATCAGCCCCAGCATTTT. Its translation is CAWSARGVSNQPQHF. This chain links TRBV30 with TRBJ1-5, with 7 bases that match TRBD1. V lost 1 base to trimming and J lost 1 base; unmatched junction nucleotides: 4. From germline, CDR1 is GTSNPN and CDR2 SVGIG (reference sequence). The CDR3 loop spans 15 amino acids.